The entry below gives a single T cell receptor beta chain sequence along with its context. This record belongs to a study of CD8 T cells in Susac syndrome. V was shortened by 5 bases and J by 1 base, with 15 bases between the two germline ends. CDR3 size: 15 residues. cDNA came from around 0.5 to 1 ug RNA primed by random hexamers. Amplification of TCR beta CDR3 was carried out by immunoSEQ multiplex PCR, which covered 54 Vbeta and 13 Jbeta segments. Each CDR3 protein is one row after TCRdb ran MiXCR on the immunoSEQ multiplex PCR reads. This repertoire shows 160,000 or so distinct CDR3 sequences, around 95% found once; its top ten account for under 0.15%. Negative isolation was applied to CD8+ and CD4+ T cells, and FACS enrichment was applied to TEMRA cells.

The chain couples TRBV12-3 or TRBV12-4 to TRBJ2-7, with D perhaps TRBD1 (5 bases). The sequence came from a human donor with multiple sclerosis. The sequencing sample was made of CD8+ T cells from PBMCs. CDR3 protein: CASSPTGQSSYEQYF. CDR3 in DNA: TGTGCCAGCAGTCCAACCGGACAAAGTTCCTACGAGCAGTACTTC.